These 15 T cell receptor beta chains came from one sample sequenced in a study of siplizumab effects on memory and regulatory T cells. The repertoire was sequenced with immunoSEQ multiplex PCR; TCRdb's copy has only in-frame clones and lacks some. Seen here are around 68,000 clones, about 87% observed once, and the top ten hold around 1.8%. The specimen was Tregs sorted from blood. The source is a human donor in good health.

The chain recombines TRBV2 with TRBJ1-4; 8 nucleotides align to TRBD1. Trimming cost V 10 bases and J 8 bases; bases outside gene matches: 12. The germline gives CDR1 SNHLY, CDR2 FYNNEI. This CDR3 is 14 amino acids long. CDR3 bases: TGTGCCAATAAGCGAACAGGGGGATTCGAAAAACTGTTTTTT. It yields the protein CANKRTGGFEKLFF. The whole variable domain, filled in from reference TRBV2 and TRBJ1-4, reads EPEVTQTPSHQVTQMGQEVILRCVPISNHLYFYWYRQILGQKVEFLVSFYNNEISEKSEIFDDQFSVERPDGSNFTLKIRSTKLEDSAMYFCANKRTGGFEKLFFGSGTQLSVL.

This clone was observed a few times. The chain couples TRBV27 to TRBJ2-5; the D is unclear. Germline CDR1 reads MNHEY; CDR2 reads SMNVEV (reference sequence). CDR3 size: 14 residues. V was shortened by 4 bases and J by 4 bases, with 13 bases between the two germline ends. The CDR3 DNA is TGTGCCAGCAGTTCTCTAGAGTCCCTAGAGACCCAGTACTTC. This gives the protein CASSSLESLETQYF.

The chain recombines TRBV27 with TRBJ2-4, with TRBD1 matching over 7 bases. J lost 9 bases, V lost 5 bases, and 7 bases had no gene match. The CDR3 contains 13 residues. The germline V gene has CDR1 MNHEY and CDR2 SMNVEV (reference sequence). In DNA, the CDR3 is TGTGCCAGCAGTCCTCACAGGGGAATCATTCAGTACTTC. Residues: CASSPHRGIIQYF.

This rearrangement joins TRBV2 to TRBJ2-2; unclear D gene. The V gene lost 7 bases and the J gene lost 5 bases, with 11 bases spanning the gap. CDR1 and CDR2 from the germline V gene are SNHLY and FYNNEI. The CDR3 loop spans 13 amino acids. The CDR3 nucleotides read TGTGCCAGCAATGCAGAGGTGACCGGGGAGCTGTTTTTT. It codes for CASNAEVTGELFF.

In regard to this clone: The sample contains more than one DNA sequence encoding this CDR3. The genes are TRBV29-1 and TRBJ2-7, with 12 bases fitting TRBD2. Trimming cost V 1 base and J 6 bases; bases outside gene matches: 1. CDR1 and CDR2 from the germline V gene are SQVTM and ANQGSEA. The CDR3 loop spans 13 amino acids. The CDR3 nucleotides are TGCAGCGTTGAAGCACTAGCGGGAGGCGAGCAGTACTTC. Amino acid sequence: CSVEALAGGEQYF.

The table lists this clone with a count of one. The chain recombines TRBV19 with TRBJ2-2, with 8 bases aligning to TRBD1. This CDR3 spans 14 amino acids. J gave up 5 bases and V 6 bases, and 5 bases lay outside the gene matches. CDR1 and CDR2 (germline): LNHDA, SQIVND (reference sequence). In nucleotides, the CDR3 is TGTGCCAGTAGAGACGACAGGGGAACCGGGGAGCTGTTTTTT. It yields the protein CASRDDRGTGELFF.

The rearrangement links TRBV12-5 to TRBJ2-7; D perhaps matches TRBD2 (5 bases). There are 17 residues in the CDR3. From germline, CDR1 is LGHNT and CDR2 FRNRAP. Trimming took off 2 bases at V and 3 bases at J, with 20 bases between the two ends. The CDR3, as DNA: TGTGCTAGTGGTTTGTCACTCCGGGATGAACCGAGCTACGAGCAGTACTTC. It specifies CASGLSLRDEPSYEQYF. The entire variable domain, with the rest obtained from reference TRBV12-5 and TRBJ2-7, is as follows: DARVTQTPRHKVTEMGQEVTMRCQPILGHNTVFWYRQTMMQGLELLAYFRNRAPLDDSGMPKDRFSAEMPDATLATLKIQPSEPRDSAVYFCASGLSLRDEPSYEQYFGPGTRLTVT.

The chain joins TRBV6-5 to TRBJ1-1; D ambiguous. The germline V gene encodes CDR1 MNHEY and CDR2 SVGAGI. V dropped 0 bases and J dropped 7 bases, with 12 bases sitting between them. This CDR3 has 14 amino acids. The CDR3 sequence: CASSYSREGGEAFF. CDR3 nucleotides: TGTGCCAGCAGTTACTCGAGGGAGGGAGGTGAAGCTTTCTTT.

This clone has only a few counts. The chain's CDR3 is CASSDRRGNTEAFF. CDR3 nucleotide sequence: TGTGCCAGCTCGGACAGGCGGGGAAACACTGAAGCTTTCTTT. This chain connects TRBV18 to TRBJ1-1, with 7 positions matching TRBD1. V dropped 6 bases and J dropped 2; count of bases not matched to a gene: 6. The CDR3 is 14 amino acids. CDR1 and CDR2 from the germline V gene are KGHSH and LQKENI.

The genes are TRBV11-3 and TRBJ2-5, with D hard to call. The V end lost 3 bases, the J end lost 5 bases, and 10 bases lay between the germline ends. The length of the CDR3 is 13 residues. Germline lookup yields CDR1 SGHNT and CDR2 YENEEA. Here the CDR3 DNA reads TGTGCCAGCAGCTTTAGTGGATCGGAGACCCAGTACTTC. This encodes CASSFSGSETQYF.

The CDR3 sequence: CASSEGQHYQPQHF. The CDR3 DNA is TGTGCCAGCAGCGAGGGACAGCACTATCAGCCCCAGCATTTT. V gene TRBV2 combines with J gene TRBJ1-5; 7 bases match TRBD1. Unmatched junction bases numbered 7, after V lost 6 bases and J lost 5 bases. Per the germline V gene, CDR1 is SNHLY and CDR2 is FYNNEI. The CDR3 extends over 14 amino acids. The variable domain in full, with the rest retrieved from reference TRBV2 and TRBJ1-5, is EPEVTQTPSHQVTQMGQEVILRCVPISNHLYFYWYRQILGQKVEFLVSFYNNEISEKSEIFDDQFSVERPDGSNFTLKIRSTKLEDSAMYFCASSEGQHYQPQHFGDGTRLSIL.

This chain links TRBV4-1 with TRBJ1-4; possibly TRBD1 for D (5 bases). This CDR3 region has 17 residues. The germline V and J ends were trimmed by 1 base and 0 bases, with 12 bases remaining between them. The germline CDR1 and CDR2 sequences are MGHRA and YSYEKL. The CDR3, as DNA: TGCGCCAGCAGCCAAGTGGGGCGGCTCACAACTAATGAAAAACTGTTTTTT. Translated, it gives CASSQVGRLTTNEKLFF.

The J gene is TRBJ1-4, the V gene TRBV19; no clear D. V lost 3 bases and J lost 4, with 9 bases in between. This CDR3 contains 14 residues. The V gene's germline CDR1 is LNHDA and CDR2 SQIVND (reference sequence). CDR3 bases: TGTGCCAGTAGTATGAAGAGTTATAATGAAAAACTGTTTTTT. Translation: CASSMKSYNEKLFF.

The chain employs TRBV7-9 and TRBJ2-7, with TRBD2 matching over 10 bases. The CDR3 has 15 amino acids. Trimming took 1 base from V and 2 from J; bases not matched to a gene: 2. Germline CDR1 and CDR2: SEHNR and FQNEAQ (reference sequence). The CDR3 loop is CASSLGGTSAYEQYF. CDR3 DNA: TGTGCCAGCAGCTTAGGTGGGACTAGCGCCTACGAGCAGTACTTC.

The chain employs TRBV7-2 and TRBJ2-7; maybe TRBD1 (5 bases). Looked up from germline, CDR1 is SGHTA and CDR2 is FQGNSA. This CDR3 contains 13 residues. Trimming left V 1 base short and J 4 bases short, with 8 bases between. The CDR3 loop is CASSLGTPYEQYF. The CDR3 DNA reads TGTGCCAGCAGCTTAGGGACACCTTACGAGCAGTACTTC.